These 4 T cell receptor beta chains share one sample of origin, sequenced in a study of shared clonotypes between healthy human individuals. Clones were read by immunoSEQ multiplex PCR, and TCRdb kept only the in-frame ones, dropping some. The data contain about 490,000 clones, 76% of them singletons. The sequencing sample was made of PBMCs. Receptors were obtained from a middle-aged woman in good health. Some clones in this sample may be carry-over from other donors' samples.

This chain connects TRBV27 to TRBJ2-7, with D maybe TRBD1 (6 bases). The CDR3 has 13 amino acids. Germline CDR1 MNHEY, CDR2 SMNVEV (reference sequence). V was clipped by 0 bases and J by 7 bases, with 10 bases between them. CDR3 protein: CASSLSTGREQYF. The CDR3 nucleotides are TGTGCCAGCAGTTTATCCACAGGGAGAGAGCAGTACTTC.

This chain connects TRBV6-4 to TRBJ1-5; no reliable D call. The V gene's germline CDR1 is MRHNA and CDR2 SNTAGT. This CDR3 has 11 residues. V lost 7 bases and J 4 bases, leaving 5 bases between the germline ends. CDR3 sequence reads: CASTRNQPQHF. The CDR3 DNA reads as TGTGCCAGCACCAGAAATCAGCCCCAGCATTTT.

The chain employs TRBV30 and TRBJ1-2; no clear D gene. Trimming cost V 3 bases and J 3 bases, with 8 bases left between them. Germline V gives CDR1 GTSNPN, CDR2 SVGIG (reference sequence). The CDR3 runs to 12 residues. The CDR3 here is CAWSLHDYGYTF. Written as DNA, the CDR3 is TGTGCCTGGAGCCTTCACGACTATGGCTACACCTTC.

This CDR3 is CASSVAGQGDEKLFF. The DNA of the CDR3 is TGTGCCAGCAGCGTAGCCGGACAGGGGGATGAAAAACTGTTTTTT. This chain connects TRBV9 to TRBJ1-4; 10 bases are shared with TRBD1. CDR1 is SGDLS and CDR2 is YYNGEE in the germline V gene. The junction had 2 bases not matched to a gene; V was cut back by 0 bases and J by 6 bases. The CDR3 contains 15 residues.